What follows describes a single TCR beta chain. Authors' methods: Reference gene primer amplification in the assay estimated nucleated cell counts. TCRdb's copy holds only in-frame clones and misses some; the assay was immunoSEQ multiplex PCR. V and J calls and clone size are given by that table; D and trimming were obtained from the DNA. The table records roughly 140,000 clones, about 80% of them present only once. This sample was taken from a study of blood T cell repertoires in COVID-19. For the study at large: COVID-19 samples, acute and convalescent, were from the United States, Italy and Spain. The analysed material was cDNA or gDNA that came from T cells, B-cell-depleted T cells, or PBMCs.

Looked up from germline, CDR1 is MGHRA and CDR2 is YSYEKL. The V segment lost 4 bases and the J segment 3 bases; nucleotides outside the gene matches: 6. The CDR3 consists of 15 residues. The origin of this receptor is a man aged 65-85 years who had recovered from COVID-19. The chain combines TRBV4-1 with TRBJ2-3, with 8 positions matching TRBD1. The sequenced sample consisted of peripheral blood. CDR3 region: CASSPQGARTDTQYF. CDR3 nucleotide sequence: TGCGCCAGCAGCCCCCAGGGGGCCAGGACAGATACGCAGTATTTT.